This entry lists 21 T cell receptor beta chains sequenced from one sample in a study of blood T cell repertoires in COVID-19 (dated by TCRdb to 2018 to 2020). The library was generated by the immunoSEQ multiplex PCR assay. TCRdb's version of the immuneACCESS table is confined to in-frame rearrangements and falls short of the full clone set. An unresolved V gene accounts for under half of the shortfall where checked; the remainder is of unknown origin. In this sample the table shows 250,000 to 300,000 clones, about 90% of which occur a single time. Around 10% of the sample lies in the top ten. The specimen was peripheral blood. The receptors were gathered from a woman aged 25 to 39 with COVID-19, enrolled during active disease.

In DNA form, the CDR3 reads TGCGCCAGCAGCCCCCGGGAAGGCCTCTCTGGAAACACCATATATTTT. Residues: CASSPREGLSGNTIYF. The chain recombines TRBV4-1 with TRBJ1-3, with no clear D. With 4 bases removed from V and 0 bases from J, the gap between germline ends came to 13 bases. In germline, CDR1 is MGHRA, CDR2 YSYEKL. This CDR3 spans 16 amino acids.

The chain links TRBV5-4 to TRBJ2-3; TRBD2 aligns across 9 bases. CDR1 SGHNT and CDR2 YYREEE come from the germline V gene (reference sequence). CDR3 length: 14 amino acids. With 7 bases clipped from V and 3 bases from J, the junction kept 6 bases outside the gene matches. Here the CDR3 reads CASLKSGGTDTQYF. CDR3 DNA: TGTGCCAGCTTGAAAAGCGGGGGGACAGATACGCAGTATTTT.

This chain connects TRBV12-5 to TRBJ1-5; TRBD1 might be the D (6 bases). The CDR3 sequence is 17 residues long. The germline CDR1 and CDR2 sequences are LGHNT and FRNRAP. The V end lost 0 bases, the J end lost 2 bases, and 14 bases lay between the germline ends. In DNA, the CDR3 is TGTGCTAGTGGTTTGGTAAGGATAGGGGGTGGCAATCAGCCCCAGCATTTT. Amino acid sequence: CASGLVRIGGGNQPQHF.

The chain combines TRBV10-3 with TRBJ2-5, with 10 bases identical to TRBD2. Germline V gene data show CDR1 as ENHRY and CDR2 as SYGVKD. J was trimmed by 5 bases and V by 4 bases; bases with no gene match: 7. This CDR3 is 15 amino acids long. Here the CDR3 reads CAISGPSGGDETQYF. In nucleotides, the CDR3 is TGTGCCATCAGTGGGCCTAGCGGGGGAGATGAGACCCAGTACTTC.

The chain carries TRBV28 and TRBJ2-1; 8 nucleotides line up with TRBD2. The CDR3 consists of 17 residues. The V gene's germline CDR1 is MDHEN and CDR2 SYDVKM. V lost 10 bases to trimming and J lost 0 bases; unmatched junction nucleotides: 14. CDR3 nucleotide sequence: TGTGCCACCCACAGCGGGGGCCATCTAAACTCCTACAATGAGCAGTTCTTC. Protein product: CATHSGGHLNSYNEQFF.

The chain's CDR3 is CASREGGLDEKLFF. The CDR3 bases are TGTGCCAGCAGAGAGGGGGGGCTCGATGAAAAACTGTTTTTT. The genes are TRBV7-9 and TRBJ1-4; tentatively, D is TRBD1 (6 bases). Germline V gene data show CDR1 as SEHNR and CDR2 as FQNEAQ (reference sequence). Trimming shortened V by 6 bases and J by 6 bases, and 14 bases separated the two germline ends. This CDR3 comprises 14 residues.

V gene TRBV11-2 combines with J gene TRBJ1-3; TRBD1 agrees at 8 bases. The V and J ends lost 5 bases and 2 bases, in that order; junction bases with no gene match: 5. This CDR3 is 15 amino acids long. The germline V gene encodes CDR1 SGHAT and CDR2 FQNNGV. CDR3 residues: CASSVYRGAGNTIYF. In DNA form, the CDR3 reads TGTGCCAGCAGCGTTTACAGGGGGGCTGGAAACACCATATATTTT.

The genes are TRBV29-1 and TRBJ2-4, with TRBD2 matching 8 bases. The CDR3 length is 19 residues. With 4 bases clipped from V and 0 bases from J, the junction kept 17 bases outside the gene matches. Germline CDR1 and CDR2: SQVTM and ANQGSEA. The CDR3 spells CSVVGSGESGGLAKNIQYF. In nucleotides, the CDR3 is TGCAGCGTTGTAGGGTCCGGGGAGAGCGGGGGTTTAGCCAAAAACATTCAGTACTTC.

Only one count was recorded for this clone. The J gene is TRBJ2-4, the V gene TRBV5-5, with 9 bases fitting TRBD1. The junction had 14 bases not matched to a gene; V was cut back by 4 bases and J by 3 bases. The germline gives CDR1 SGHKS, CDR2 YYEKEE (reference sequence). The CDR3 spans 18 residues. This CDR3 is CASSPGDRVVDNKNIQYF. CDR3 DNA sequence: TGTGCCAGCAGCCCGGGGGACAGGGTAGTAGATAACAAAAACATTCAGTACTTC.

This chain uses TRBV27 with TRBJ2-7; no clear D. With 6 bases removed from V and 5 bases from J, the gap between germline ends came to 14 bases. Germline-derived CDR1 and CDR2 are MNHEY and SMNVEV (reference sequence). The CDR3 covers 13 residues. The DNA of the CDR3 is TGTGCCAGCAGCTCGCTCAGTGTGCACGAGCAGTACTTC. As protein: CASSSLSVHEQYF.

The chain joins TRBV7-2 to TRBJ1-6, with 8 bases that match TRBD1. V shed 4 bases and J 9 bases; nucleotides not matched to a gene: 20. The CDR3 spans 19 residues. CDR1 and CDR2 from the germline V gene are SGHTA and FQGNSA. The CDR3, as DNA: TGTGCCAGCAGCTCAAGGGTGGGCAGGGGGCGTCTTTTTTCTTCACCCCTCCACTTT. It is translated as CASSSRVGRGRLFSSPLHF. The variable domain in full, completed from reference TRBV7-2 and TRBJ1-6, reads GAGVSQSPSNKVTEKGKDVELRCDPISGHTALYWYRQSLGQGLEFLIYFQGNSAPDKSGLPSDRFSAERTGGSVSTLTIQRTQQEDSAVYLCASSSRVGRGRLFSSPLHFGNGTRLTVT.

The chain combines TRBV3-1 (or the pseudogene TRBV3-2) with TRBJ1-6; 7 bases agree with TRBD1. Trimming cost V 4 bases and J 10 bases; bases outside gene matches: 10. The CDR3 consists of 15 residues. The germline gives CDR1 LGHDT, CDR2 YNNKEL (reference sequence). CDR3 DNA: TGTGCCAGCAGCCCACTGGACAGGTTGGGCTCACCCCTCCACTTT. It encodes CASSPLDRLGSPLHF.

CDR3: CATSSQSGGLYEQYF. The CDR3 DNA follows: TGTGCCACCAGCAGTCAAAGCGGGGGGCTCTACGAGCAGTACTTC. The rearrangement links TRBV15 to TRBJ2-7; TRBD2 agrees at 9 bases. CDR1 LNHNV and CDR2 YYDKDF come from the germline V gene (reference sequence). The CDR3 sequence is 15 residues long. With V trimmed by 3 bases and J by 3 bases, 6 bases remained unmatched. Supplemented by reference TRBV15 and TRBJ2-7, the full variable domain reads DAMVIQNPRYQVTQFGKPVTLSCSQTLNHNVMYWYQQKSSQAPKLLFHYYDKDFNNEADTPDNFQSRRPNTSFCFLDIRSPGLGDTAMYLCATSSQSGGLYEQYFGPGTRLTVT.

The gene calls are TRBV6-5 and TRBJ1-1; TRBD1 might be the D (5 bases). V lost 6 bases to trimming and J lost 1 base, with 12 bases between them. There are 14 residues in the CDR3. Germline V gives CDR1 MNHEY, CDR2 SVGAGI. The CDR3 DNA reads TGTGCCAGCAGCGGCAGGGCTGGGAACACTGAAGCTTTCTTT. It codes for CASSGRAGNTEAFF.

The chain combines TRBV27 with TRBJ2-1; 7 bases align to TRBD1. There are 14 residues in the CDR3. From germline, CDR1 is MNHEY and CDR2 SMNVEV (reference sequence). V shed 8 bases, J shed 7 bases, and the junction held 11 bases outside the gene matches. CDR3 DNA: TGTGCCAGCGGATCAACAGGGGCCCGGAATGAGCAGTTCTTC. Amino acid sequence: CASGSTGARNEQFF.

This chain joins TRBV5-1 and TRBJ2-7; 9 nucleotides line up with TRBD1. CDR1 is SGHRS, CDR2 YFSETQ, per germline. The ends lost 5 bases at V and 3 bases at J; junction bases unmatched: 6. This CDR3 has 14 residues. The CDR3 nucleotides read TGCGCCAGCAGAAATTCGGGACAGGGCTACGAGCAGTACTTC. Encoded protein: CASRNSGQGYEQYF. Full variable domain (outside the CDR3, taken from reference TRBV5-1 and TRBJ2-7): KAGVTQTPRYLIKTRGQQVTLSCSPISGHRSVSWYQQTPGQGLQFLFEYFSETQRNKGNFPGRFSGRQFSNSRSEMNVSTLELGDSALYLCASRNSGQGYEQYFGPGTRLTVT.

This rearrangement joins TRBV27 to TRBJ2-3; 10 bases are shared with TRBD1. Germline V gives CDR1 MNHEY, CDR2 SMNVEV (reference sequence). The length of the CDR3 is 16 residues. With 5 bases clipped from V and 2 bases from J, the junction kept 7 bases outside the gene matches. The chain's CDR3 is CASSIRTGGATDTQYF. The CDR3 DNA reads TGTGCCAGCAGTATCCGGACAGGGGGGGCCACAGATACGCAGTATTTT.

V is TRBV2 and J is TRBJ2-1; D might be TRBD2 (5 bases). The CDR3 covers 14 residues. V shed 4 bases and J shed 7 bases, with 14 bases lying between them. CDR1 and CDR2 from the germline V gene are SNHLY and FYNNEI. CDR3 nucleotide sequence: TGTGCCAGCAGTGGTGGTAGCGTACCTAATGAGCAGTTCTTC. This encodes CASSGGSVPNEQFF.

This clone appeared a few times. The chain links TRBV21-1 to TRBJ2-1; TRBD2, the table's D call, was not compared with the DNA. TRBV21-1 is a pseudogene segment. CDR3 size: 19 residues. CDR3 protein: CASTVEATSGGSSYNEQFF. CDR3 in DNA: TGTGCCAGCACGGTCGAGGCGACTAGCGGGGGGTCTTCCTACAATGAGCAGTTCTTC.

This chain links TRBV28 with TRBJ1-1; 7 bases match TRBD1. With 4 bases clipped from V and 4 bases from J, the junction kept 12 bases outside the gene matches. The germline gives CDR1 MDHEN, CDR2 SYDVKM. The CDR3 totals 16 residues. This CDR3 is CASSSKPGQSLTEAFF. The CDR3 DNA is TGTGCCAGCAGTTCGAAACCGGGACAGAGTCTCACTGAAGCTTTCTTT.

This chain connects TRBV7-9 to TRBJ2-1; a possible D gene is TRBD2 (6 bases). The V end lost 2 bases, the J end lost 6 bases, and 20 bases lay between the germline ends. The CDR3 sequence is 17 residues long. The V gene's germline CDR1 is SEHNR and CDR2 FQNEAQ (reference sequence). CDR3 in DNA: TGTGCCAGCAGCTTATCCGGGGGTGCCCTAACGGGCAATGAGCAGTTCTTC. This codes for CASSLSGGALTGNEQFF. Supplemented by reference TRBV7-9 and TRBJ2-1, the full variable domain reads DTGVSQNPRHKITKRGQNVTFRCDPISEHNRLYWYRQTLGQGPEFLTYFQNEAQLEKSRLLSDRFSAERPKGSFSTLEIQRTEQGDSAMYLCASSLSGGALTGNEQFFGPGTRLTVL.